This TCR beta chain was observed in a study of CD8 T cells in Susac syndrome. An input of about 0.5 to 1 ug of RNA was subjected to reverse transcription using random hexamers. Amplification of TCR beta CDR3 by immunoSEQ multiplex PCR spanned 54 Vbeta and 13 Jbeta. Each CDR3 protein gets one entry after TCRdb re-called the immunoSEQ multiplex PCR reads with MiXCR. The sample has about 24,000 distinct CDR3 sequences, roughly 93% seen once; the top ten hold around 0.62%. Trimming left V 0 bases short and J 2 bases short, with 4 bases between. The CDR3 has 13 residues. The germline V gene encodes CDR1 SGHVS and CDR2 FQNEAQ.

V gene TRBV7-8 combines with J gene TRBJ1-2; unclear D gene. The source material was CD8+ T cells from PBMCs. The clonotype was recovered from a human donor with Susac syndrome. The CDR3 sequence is CASSLAGNYGYTF. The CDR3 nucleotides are TGTGCCAGCAGCTTAGCAGGGAACTATGGCTACACCTTC.